This TCR beta chain came from a study of shared clonotypes between healthy human individuals. Broader study findings: It was the non-shared clonotypes that had lower generation probabilities than clonotypes shared by all four donors.

Sequenced by immunoSEQ multiplex PCR; TCRdb stores in-frame clones only, minus some. Here the sample spans roughly 2.4 million clones, almost 96% being singletons. For this clone: Its antigen is currently unknown.

V was shortened by 3 bases and J by 4 bases, with 19 bases between the two germline ends. Germline values: CDR1 SGHRS, CDR2 YFSETQ. The CDR3 spans 16 residues. The V and J genes are TRBV5-1 and TRBJ1-2, with D tentatively TRBD1 (5 bases). Sequenced: naive CD4+ T cells sorted from blood. Subset reported: CD45RA+ positively selected. This TCR was recovered from a man aged 18 to 35 in good health. The CDR3 spells CASSSLDRLEGYGYTF. As DNA, the CDR3 is TGCGCCAGCAGCTCCCTAGACAGACTGGAGGGCTATGGCTACACCTTC.